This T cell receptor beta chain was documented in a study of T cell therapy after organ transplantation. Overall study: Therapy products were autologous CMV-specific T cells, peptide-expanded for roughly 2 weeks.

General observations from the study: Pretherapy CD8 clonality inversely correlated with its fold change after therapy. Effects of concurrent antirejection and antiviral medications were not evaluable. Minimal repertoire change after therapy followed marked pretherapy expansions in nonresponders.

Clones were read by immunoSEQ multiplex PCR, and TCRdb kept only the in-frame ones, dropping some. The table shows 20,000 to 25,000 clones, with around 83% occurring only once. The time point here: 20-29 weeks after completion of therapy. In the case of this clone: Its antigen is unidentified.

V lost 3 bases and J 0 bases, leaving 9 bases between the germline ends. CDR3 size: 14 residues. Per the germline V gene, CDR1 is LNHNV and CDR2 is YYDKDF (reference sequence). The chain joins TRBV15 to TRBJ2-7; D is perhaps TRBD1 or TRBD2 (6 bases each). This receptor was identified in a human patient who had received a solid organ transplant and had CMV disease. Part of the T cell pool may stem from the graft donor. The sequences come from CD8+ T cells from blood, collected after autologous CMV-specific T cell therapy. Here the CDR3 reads CATSSGGGSYEQYF. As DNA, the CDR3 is TGTGCCACCAGCAGTGGAGGGGGCTCCTACGAGCAGTACTTC.